The rows below give T cell receptor beta chains drawn from one sample of a study of beta chain features in type 1 diabetes. Clones were read by immunoSEQ multiplex PCR, and TCRdb kept only the in-frame ones, dropping some. This table has over 120,000 clones, about a tenth appearing once. The source material was central memory CD4+ T cells from blood. All receptors come from a man between 18 and 29 years old in good health. Each CDR3 is given with its conserved first and last residue. D genes are given only for firm matches. Clone sizes are given selectively: once, few, many, or a class where the clone is expanded.

D,V,J,size,CDR3,DNA
TRBD1,TRBV5-8,TRBJ2-2,few,CASRSGTGFPGELFF,TGTGCCAGCAGGTCCGGGACAGGGTTTCCCGGGGAGCTGTTTTTT
TRBD1,TRBV7-2,TRBJ1-2,few,CASSKQGSDRATLF,TGTGCCAGCAGCAAACAGGGATCGGACAGGGCTACCCTCTTC
NA,TRBV2,TRBJ2-7,few,CASKAGQNPGYEQYF,TGTGCCAGTAAGGCTGGACAGAACCCTGGCTACGAGCAGTACTTC
NA,TRBV10-2,TRBJ2-3,few,CASSESGRNTDTQYF,TGCGCCAGCAGTGAGTCGGGCAGGAACACAGATACGCAGTATTTT
NA,TRBV7-2,TRBJ2-1,few,CASSLLATSYNEQFF,TGTGCCAGCAGCTTGTTAGCGACCTCCTACAATGAGCAGTTCTTC
NA,TRBV2,TRBJ1-4,NA,CASSDGQPNEKLFF,TGTGCCAGCAGTGACGGACAGCCTAATGAAAAACTGTTTTTT
NA,TRBV5-1,TRBJ2-7,many,CASRRDGSSYEQYF,TGCGCCAGCAGGCGTGACGGGAGCTCCTACGAGCAGTACTTC
TRBD1,TRBV7-2,TRBJ2-7,NA,CASSKTGDPSYEQYF,TGTGCCAGCAGCAAGACAGGGGACCCCTCCTACGAGCAGTACTTC
TRBD2,TRBV30,TRBJ2-3,few,CAWSVSRVFGGSGDTQYF,TGTGCCTGGAGTGTATCTCGGGTGTTCGGGGGGTCGGGAGATACGCAGTATTTT
NA,TRBV29-1,TRBJ2-5,NA,CSVERRETQYF,TGCAGCGTTGAAAGGAGAGAGACCCAGTACTTC
NA,TRBV6-5,TRBJ2-7,NA,CASSYTRDTSYEQYF,TGTGCCAGCAGTTACACCCGGGACACTAGCTACGAGCAGTACTTC
NA,TRBV12-5,TRBJ1-2,NA,CASGLDSFYGYTF,TGTGCTAGTGGTTTGGACAGCTTTTATGGCTACACCTTC
NA,TRBV7-9,TRBJ1-6,many,CASTGGLSSPLHF,TGTGCCAGCACGGGGGGGTTGAGTTCACCCCTCCACTTT
TRBD1,TRBV7-3,TRBJ1-6,once,CTSSTTGTGNSPLHF,TGTACCAGCAGCACTACCGGGACAGGGAATTCACCCCTCCACTTT
TRBD1,TRBV2,TRBJ2-5,few,CASGGQGQETQYF,TGTGCCAGCGGAGGACAGGGGCAAGAGACCCAGTACTTC
NA,TRBV19,TRBJ1-5,few,CASTKIGTKYSNQPQHF,TGTGCCAGTACCAAAATCGGGACAAAATATAGCAATCAGCCCCAGCATTTT
TRBD1,TRBV29-1,TRBJ2-5,NA,CSVYTPGQGVETQYF,TGCAGCGTTTATACTCCGGGACAGGGGGTTGAGACCCAGTACTTC
TRBD2,TRBV7-2,TRBJ2-1,NA,CASSLGAGGLWDEQFF,TGTGCCAGCAGCTTAGGGGCGGGGGGGCTTTGGGATGAGCAGTTCTTC
TRBD1,TRBV7-9,TRBJ2-3,NA,CASSQGTVWDTQYF,TGTGCCAGCAGCCAAGGGACAGTTTGGGATACGCAGTATTTT
TRBD1,TRBV9,TRBJ2-7,NA,CASSLQTGSSYEQYF,TGTGCCAGCAGCCTTCAGACAGGGAGCTCCTACGAGCAGTACTTC
NA,TRBV30,TRBJ1-3,NA,CAWSADSSGNTIYF,TGTGCCTGGAGTGCTGACAGCTCTGGAAACACCATATATTTT
TRBD1,TRBV6-1,TRBJ2-7,NA,CASRDRRTYEQYF,TGTGCCAGCAGGGACAGGCGAACCTACGAGCAGTACTTC
NA,TRBV2,TRBJ1-4,few,CASMSTTNEKLFF,TGTGCCAGCATGTCCACAACTAATGAAAAACTGTTTTTT
NA,TRBV4-1,TRBJ2-5,NA,CASSQAETGLIETQYF,TGCGCCAGCAGCCAAGCTGAAACAGGGCTCATCGAGACCCAGTACTTC
NA,TRBV5-5,TRBJ2-6,NA,CASSLGPGSLGANVLTF,TGTGCCAGCAGCCTTGGCCCGGGGTCCCTTGGGGCCAACGTCCTGACTTTC